These 27 T cell receptor beta chains share one sample of origin, sequenced in a study of radiation and T cells in renal cell carcinoma. Stated time point: baseline pretreatment blood. Treatment defined: 15 Gy SBRT to primary tumor, nephrectomy 4 weeks later. The protocol was immunoSEQ multiplex PCR, while the TCRdb copy is restricted to in-frame clones and leaves out a portion. The repertoire consists of 100,000 to 150,000 clones, with approximately 80% occurring once and the leading ten covering around 3%. The sample in question was blood, obtained from a patient whose treatment included radiotherapy and nephrectomy. The receptor source for this set is a woman in her sixties or seventies with renal cell carcinoma.

The rearrangement uses TRBV6-1 and TRBJ1-1; the D is unclear. The CDR3 contains 13 residues. CDR1 and CDR2 from the germline V gene are MNHNS and SASEGT. V was pared by 6 bases and J by 1 base, with 9 bases between. In DNA form, the CDR3 reads TGTGCCAGCAGGAGGACGGGGAACACTGAAGCTTTCTTT. It codes for CASRRTGNTEAFF.

The chain joins TRBV28 to TRBJ1-2, with D possibly matching TRBD1 (5 bases). The CDR3 contains 16 residues. V lost 3 bases to trimming and J lost 3 bases, with 17 bases between them. Germline assignment: CDR1 MDHEN and CDR2 SYDVKM. CDR3 DNA sequence: TGTGCCAGCAGTTTGGGGCCAGCAAAGGGTGACTATGGCTACACCTTC. Protein product: CASSLGPAKGDYGYTF.

This chain links TRBV6-1 with TRBJ1-1, with a tentative D call TRBD1 (5 bases). The CDR3 loop spans 14 amino acids. In germline, CDR1 is MNHNS, CDR2 SASEGT. Trimming stripped 1 base from V and 0 bases from J, with 6 bases between. CDR3 in amino acids: CASSEGQLNTEAFF. The CDR3 nucleotides read TGTGCCAGCAGTGAAGGACAGCTGAACACTGAAGCTTTCTTT.

The rearrangement joins TRBV5-1 to TRBJ2-1; 9 bases align to TRBD2. Germline lookup yields CDR1 SGHRS and CDR2 YFSETQ. V lost 4 bases, J lost 4 bases, and 6 bases stayed unmatched. This CDR3 has 15 amino acids. CDR3 DNA: TGCGCCAGCAGCCGGGCCGCGGGAGGGTACAATGAGCAGTTCTTC. This translates into CASSRAAGGYNEQFF.

The rearrangement joins TRBV6-5 to TRBJ2-7; D is unclear. The V and J ends lost 5 bases and 1 base respectively, with 12 bases between them. The CDR3 covers 14 residues. From germline, CDR1 is MNHEY and CDR2 SVGAGI. CDR3 in amino acids: CASSEKGISYEQYF. The CDR3 nucleotides are TGTGCCAGCAGTGAGAAGGGCATATCCTACGAGCAGTACTTC.

This clone was recorded a few times. J is TRBJ1-2 and V is TRBV6-5; D may be TRBD1 (5 bases). This CDR3 contains 15 residues. The V and J ends lost 2 bases and 5 bases respectively, with 15 bases between them. The germline V gene encodes CDR1 MNHEY and CDR2 SVGAGI. CDR3 sequence: CASSYQGGSRYGYTF. In nucleotides, the CDR3 is TGTGCCAGCAGTTACCAGGGAGGGTCGCGATATGGCTACACCTTC.

This chain joins TRBV5-1 and TRBJ2-3; 9 bases line up with TRBD1. In germline, CDR1 is SGHRS, CDR2 YFSETQ. The J segment lost 3 bases and the V segment lost 4 bases, leaving 9 bases of the junction unmatched. The CDR3 is 16 residues long. CDR3 amino acids: CASSLTGDRDTDTQYF. DNA for the CDR3: TGCGCCAGCAGCCTGACGGGGGACAGGGATACAGATACGCAGTATTTT.

The chain joins TRBV19 to TRBJ1-1; no reliable D call. Per the germline V gene, CDR1 is LNHDA and CDR2 is SQIVND (reference sequence). V was clipped by 3 bases and J by 4 bases, with 9 bases between them. The CDR3 runs to 13 residues. The CDR3 DNA follows: TGTGCCAGTAGTATGTCGGTTAGCACTGAAGCTTTCTTT. This gives the protein CASSMSVSTEAFF.

The chain recombines TRBV5-1 with TRBJ1-3; no reliable D call. V lost 0 bases, J lost 2 bases, and 12 bases lay in between. The CDR3 has 16 amino acids. The germline CDR1 and CDR2 sequences are SGHRS and YFSETQ. CDR3 nucleotide sequence: TGCGCCAGCAGCTTGGGGCCCGATAAGACTGGAAACACCATATATTTT. Its translation: CASSLGPDKTGNTIYF. Full variable domain (missing parts from reference TRBV5-1 and TRBJ1-3): KAGVTQTPRYLIKTRGQQVTLSCSPISGHRSVSWYQQTPGQGLQFLFEYFSETQRNKGNFPGRFSGRQFSNSRSEMNVSTLELGDSALYLCASSLGPDKTGNTIYFGEGSWLTVV.

Notes on this clone: Because it lacks the conserved phenylalanine or tryptophan at the end, this CDR3 is likely a read error. It is unclear where the CDR3 begins or ends on the DNA, so no DNA is shown, and the CDR3 is as TCRdb lists it. The chain joins TRBV5-6 to TRBJ2-4; TRBD1 is taken as the D call from the table, unchecked against the DNA. Looked up from germline, CDR1 is SGHDT and CDR2 is YYEEEE. The length of the CDR3 is 12 amino acids, counting both ends. The CDR3 sequence is CASSLRGTGAEA.

The V call is TRBV9, the J call TRBJ1-6; D remains ambiguous. V lost 2 bases and J 7 bases, leaving 7 bases between the germline ends. The CDR3 has 13 residues. Per germline, CDR1 SGDLS and CDR2 YYNGEE. This CDR3 reads CASSVDQNSPLHF. The CDR3, as DNA: TGTGCCAGCAGCGTTGATCAGAATTCACCCCTCCACTTT.

This chain links TRBV7-2 with TRBJ2-7, with D tentatively TRBD2 (5 bases). Germline values: CDR1 SGHTA, CDR2 FQGNSA. The V end was cut by 2 bases, the J end by 4 bases, with 15 bases between. The CDR3 loop spans 15 amino acids. CDR3: CASSLRAAEGYEQYF. CDR3 DNA: TGTGCCAGCAGCTTAAGGGCTGCCGAGGGATACGAGCAGTACTTC.

This clone has just one count. The chain employs TRBV19 and TRBJ2-1, with no clear D. The CDR3 is 12 amino acids. Trimming cost V 4 bases and J 3 bases, with 4 bases left between them. Germline V gene sequence: CDR1 LNHDA, CDR2 SQIVND (reference sequence). The CDR3 loop is CASSSIYNEQFF. The CDR3 DNA sequence: TGTGCCAGTAGTAGCATCTACAATGAGCAGTTCTTC.

The CDR3 DNA follows: TGTGCCTGGAGCCACCCGGCGACTGACTATAATTCACCCCTCCACTTT. Translation gives CAWSHPATDYNSPLHF. V usage is TRBV30 and J usage is TRBJ1-6; the D is unclear. With 3 bases removed from V and 3 bases from J, the gap between germline ends came to 15 bases. CDR1 is GTSNPN and CDR2 is SVGIG in the germline V gene (reference sequence). The CDR3 length is 16 residues.

This clone has only a few counts. The rearrangement links TRBV5-1 to TRBJ2-6; D is perhaps TRBD2 (5 bases). Germline assignment: CDR1 SGHRS and CDR2 YFSETQ. V was trimmed by 3 bases and J by 0 bases, leaving 10 bases between them. The CDR3 has 16 amino acids. The CDR3 protein is CASSSRAGSGANVLTF. DNA for the CDR3: TGCGCCAGCAGCTCCCGGGCGGGCTCTGGGGCCAACGTCCTGACTTTC.

CDR3 protein: CASSSSGGSYNEQFF. The CDR3 nucleotides are TGTGCCAGCAGCTCCAGCGGGGGCTCCTACAATGAGCAGTTCTTC. The J gene is TRBJ2-1, the V gene TRBV7-9; 8 bases are shared with TRBD2. CDR1 and CDR2 (germline): SEHNR, FQNEAQ (reference sequence). The CDR3 consists of 15 residues. The V and J ends lost 4 bases and 0 bases, in that order; junction bases with no gene match: 2.

The chain has TRBV5-1 and TRBJ1-2; no definite D call. The CDR3 has 15 amino acids. V was shortened by 0 bases and J by 4 bases, with 13 bases between the two germline ends. Germline V lookup: CDR1 SGHRS, CDR2 YFSETQ. CDR3 bases: TGCGCCAGCAGCTTGGAAACAGCCCGGGGCTATGGCTACACCTTC. It codes for CASSLETARGYGYTF.

The chain joins TRBV4-2 to TRBJ2-3; 13 bases map to TRBD2. The CDR3 totals 17 residues. V lost 0 bases, J lost 6 bases, and 6 bases stayed unmatched. Germline V CDR1 and CDR2: LGHNA, YNFKEQ. The CDR3 coding sequence is TGTGCCAGCAGCCAAGATGGACTAGCGGGAGTATCCGATACGCAGTATTTT. The encoded protein is CASSQDGLAGVSDTQYF.

V is TRBV29-1 and J is TRBJ1-2; 7 nucleotides align to TRBD1. This CDR3 is built from 13 residues. J gave up 8 bases and V 6 bases, and 12 bases lay outside the gene matches. CDR1 and CDR2 (germline): SQVTM, ANQGSEA. This CDR3 reads CSVDSGQRRGYTF. CDR3 DNA: TGCAGCGTGGATTCGGGACAGCGCCGGGGCTACACCTTC.

The chain uses TRBV7-9 and TRBJ1-2; no clear D. V dropped 7 bases and J dropped 3 bases, with 18 bases sitting between them. The CDR3 consists of 15 residues. Germline assignment: CDR1 SEHNR and CDR2 FQNEAQ (reference sequence). The CDR3 reads CASISQATPDYGYTF. In nucleotides, the CDR3 is TGTGCCAGCATCTCGCAGGCTACACCCGACTATGGCTACACCTTC.

This chain connects TRBV7-3 to TRBJ1-2, with D unclear. The V end was cut by 10 bases, the J end by 6 bases, with 15 bases between. The CDR3 contains 12 residues. The germline V gene has CDR1 SGHTA and CDR2 FQGTGA. In DNA, the CDR3 is TGTGCCACCCCCGGCAAGGGCCATGGCTACACCTTC. Its translation: CATPGKGHGYTF.

V and J are TRBV6-6 and TRBJ2-6; D might be TRBD2 (6 bases). The V gene lost 7 bases and the J gene lost 1 base, with 11 bases spanning the gap. The CDR3 covers 15 residues. From germline, CDR1 is MNHNY and CDR2 SVGAGI (reference sequence). The CDR3 DNA follows: TGTGCCAGCAAAACACGGGGGTCTGGGGCCAACGTCCTGACTTTC. It yields the protein CASKTRGSGANVLTF.

The chain carries TRBV19 and TRBJ1-1, with 7 bases fitting TRBD1. Trimming took 1 base from V and 1 from J; bases not matched to a gene: 6. This CDR3 is 16 amino acids long. Germline CDR1 and CDR2: LNHDA and SQIVND (reference sequence). The CDR3 nucleotides are TGTGCCAGTAGTATAGGGGTCGGGACAGCGAACACTGAAGCTTTCTTT. Translation gives CASSIGVGTANTEAFF.

The count of this clone is one. V gene TRBV7-9 combines with J gene TRBJ2-1; 10 bases fit TRBD2. The ends lost 5 bases at V and 10 bases at J; junction bases unmatched: 11. The CDR3 is made up of 15 amino acids. Germline CDR1 and CDR2: SEHNR and FQNEAQ (reference sequence). DNA of the CDR3: TGTGCCAGCAGCCTTGGGGGGCTAGCGGGAGACGAGCAGTTCTTC. As protein: CASSLGGLAGDEQFF.

The chain joins TRBV9 to TRBJ1-3, with D unresolved. The germline V gene encodes CDR1 SGDLS and CDR2 YYNGEE. The CDR3 has 16 amino acids. Trimming removed 3 bases from V and 4 bases from J, with 17 bases in between. CDR3 nucleotide sequence: TGTGCCAGCAGCGCGAGGGAGGGATCCTACGGAAACACCATATATTTT. Protein: CASSAREGSYGNTIYF.

V gene TRBV11-3 combines with J gene TRBJ2-1, with a possible D match to TRBD1 (6 bases). Germline V CDR1 and CDR2: SGHNT, YENEEA. V lost 3 bases to trimming and J lost 7 bases, with 10 bases between them. This CDR3 region has 13 residues. This CDR3 is CASSFQGINEQFF. The DNA for the CDR3 is TGTGCCAGCAGCTTTCAGGGGATTAATGAGCAGTTCTTC.

Comments on this clone: At one of its ends the junction is not consistent with the germline gene, which may arise from a read error. The chain joins TRBV10-3 to TRBJ2-3, with TRBD2 identical over 7 bases. Germline V gene data show CDR1 as ENHRY and CDR2 as SYGVKD. CDR3 length: 14 residues. The CDR3 region has the DNA TGTGCCATCAATGAGGGAGGGCTCGCAGATACGCAGTATTTT. This encodes CAINEGGLADTQYF.